The following is a T cell receptor (beta chain) sequence with its context. The data were obtained in a study of blood T cell repertoires in COVID-19. Study-wide background: Acute-phase and convalescent COVID-19 samples originated in the United States, Italy and Spain. T cells, B-cell-depleted T cells, or PBMCs provided the cDNA or gDNA that served as material.

In the original workflow: Amplifying reference gene primers gave estimates of nucleated cell counts. Repertoires were generated with immunoSEQ multiplex PCR, while TCRdb's copy carries only in-frame clones and drops some. The D gene and trimming were derived from the DNA, and the V and J assignments and clone size from that table. The profile shows 71,000 or so clones, roughly four fifths of them singletons. The germline V gene encodes CDR1 SEHNR and CDR2 FQNEAQ (reference sequence). J gave up 6 bases and V 5 bases, and 10 bases lay outside the gene matches. The CDR3 extends over 14 amino acids. The sequence was obtained from a man in his 70s with acute or convalescent COVID-19. Sequencing was carried out using peripheral blood. The chain is built from TRBV7-9 and TRBJ2-7, with 7 bases identical to TRBD1. CDR3 in amino acids: CASSLSGTEGEQYF. CDR3 bases: TGTGCCAGCAGCCTAAGTGGGACAGAAGGCGAGCAGTACTTC.